This TCR beta chain was identified during a study of response to subunit inactivated influenza vaccine. General study results and limits: A suggestion made by the authors is that each seasonal influenza vaccination recruits few new T cells.

The CDR3 contains 13 residues. From germline, CDR1 is SQVTM and CDR2 ANQGSEA. Deletions cut 6 bases from V and 8 bases from J, with 17 bases between. The table lists this clonotype with many counts. The antigen is not known. One entry per CDR3 protein, called by TCRdb with MiXCR from the RT-PCR reads. The profile shows roughly 460,000 distinct CDR3 sequences, around 9.9% of them singletons. This sequence joins TRBV29-1 and TRBJ2-1; D is ambiguous. The sequence came from a man between 45 and 60 years old who received an inactivated influenza vaccine. The sample in question was PBMCs from blood, obtained about 6 weeks after vaccination. The CDR3 DNA follows: TGCAGCGTCGAATCCGACACTTCGGATGAGCAGTTCTTC. Amino acids: CSVESDTSDEQFF.